This T cell receptor (beta chain) was recovered during a study of blood T cell repertoires in COVID-19. Clones were sequenced by immunoSEQ multiplex PCR, and TCRdb holds only the in-frame ones, with some missing. The top ten clones hold under 11% of a sample with a few hundred thousand clones, 80% to 90% of them seen once. Trimming took 4 bases from V and 0 from J; bases not matched to a gene: 6. The germline V gene encodes CDR1 LNHDA and CDR2 SQIVND (reference sequence). The CDR3 loop spans 16 amino acids. The rearrangement links TRBV19 to TRBJ1-3; TRBD1 matches at 7 bases. This clonotype was obtained from an elderly woman with acute or convalescent COVID-19. Sequencing was done on a sample of peripheral blood. This CDR3 reads CASSTAGGFSGNTIYF. The CDR3 nucleotides read TGTGCCAGTAGTACGGCAGGGGGGTTCTCTGGAAACACCATATATTTT.